The entry below gives a single T cell receptor beta chain sequence along with its context. In the same sample, other DNA sequences code for this CDR3. Looked up from germline, CDR1 is SGHRS and CDR2 is YFSETQ. V was cut by 0 bases and J by 0 bases, with 5 bases left in between. The CDR3 runs to 14 residues. The sample originates from a study of CD8+ T cells in alopecia areata. Study information: Treatment comprised oral tofacitinib, 5 to 10 mg twice daily, in treated patients.

PBMC-derived CD4+ and CD8+ T cells were sorted. RNA was extracted and reverse transcribed into cDNA as the sequencing template. Sequencing was performed with immunoSEQ multiplex PCR; in TCRdb, only in-frame clones are kept and a portion is missing. The table has about 140,000 clones, 45% to 60% seen once; the top ten hold roughly 0.99%. The rearrangement uses TRBV5-1 and TRBJ2-3; the D call may be TRBD1 or TRBD2 (5 bases each). The sequence was obtained from a human donor with alopecia areata. Specimen: CD4+ T cells sorted from blood, collected at week 0. CDR3 in DNA: TGCGCCAGCAGCTTGGGGGACAGCACAGATACGCAGTATTTT. This codes for CASSLGDSTDTQYF. Together with reference TRBV5-1 and TRBJ2-3, the CDR3 gives the full variable domain: KAGVTQTPRYLIKTRGQQVTLSCSPISGHRSVSWYQQTPGQGLQFLFEYFSETQRNKGNFPGRFSGRQFSNSRSEMNVSTLELGDSALYLCASSLGDSTDTQYFGPGTRLTVL.